The 21 T cell receptor beta chains below were found in one sample sequenced in a study of cytomegalovirus exposure and HLA in healthy donors (dated by TCRdb to about 2017). Library prep was done by the immunoSEQ multiplex PCR assay. For the multiplex PCR, a mixture combining 60 forward primers for TCR Vbeta segments and 13 reverse primers for TCR Jbeta segments was used. The table comes from immuneACCESS by way of TCRdb, which keeps in-frame sequences with V and J called. Part of the clones is missing from these tables; in studies checked, under half for an unresolved V gene and the rest for unknown reasons. Present in this sample are around 130,000 clones, about 80% of which were seen just once. The ten top clones hold 1.5% of the sample. Sequencing input: PBMCs. Receptor source: a young woman in good health and CMV-seronegative.

The chain combines TRBV11-2 with TRBJ1-1, with D maybe TRBD1 (6 bases). Germline CDR1 and CDR2: SGHAT and FQNNGV. The CDR3 extends over 17 amino acids. V shed 0 bases and J shed 5 bases, with 19 bases lying between them. This chain's CDR3 is CASSLDGRTAGRTEAFF. For the CDR3, the DNA is TGTGCCAGCAGCTTAGATGGTAGGACAGCGGGGCGAACTGAAGCTTTCTTT.

DNA of the CDR3: TGTGCCACCGGGGGGACGGGGAACACTGAAGCTTTCTTT. It encodes CATGGTGNTEAFF. J is TRBJ1-1 and V is TRBV27; D might be TRBD1 (5 bases). The germline gives CDR1 MNHEY, CDR2 SMNVEV (reference sequence). The CDR3 consists of 13 residues. The ends were cut back, 10 bases at V and 1 base at J, with 13 bases in the middle.

V usage is TRBV5-6 and J usage is TRBJ2-2; D might be TRBD1 (6 bases). The CDR3 extends over 15 amino acids. The V end was cut by 4 bases, the J end by 2 bases, with 12 bases between. The germline V gene has CDR1 SGHDT and CDR2 YYEEEE. CDR3 in DNA: TGTGCCAGCAGCCCCTTGGGACACAACACCGGGGAGCTGTTTTTT. Amino acid sequence: CASSPLGHNTGELFF.

Regarding this clone: The junction does not match germline at one end; this may be a read error. The chain employs TRBV11-2 and TRBJ2-7; D possibly corresponds to TRBD2 (6 bases). In germline, CDR1 is SGHAT, CDR2 FQNNGV. CDR3 size: 13 residues. This CDR3 is CASSFSGSYGQYF. The CDR3 DNA follows: TGTGCCAGCAGCTTTAGCGGTTCCTACGGGCAGTACTTC.

This clone was observed a few times. The chain uses TRBV25-1 and TRBJ2-5; weak D call: TRBD2 (5 bases). Trimming took off 6 bases at V and 4 bases at J, with 12 bases between the two ends. The CDR3 extends over 13 amino acids. The V gene's germline CDR1 is MGHDK and CDR2 SYGVNS. The CDR3 nucleotides are TGTGCCAGCAGGAGACCCCGGGGAGAGACCCAGTACTTC. The encoded protein is CASRRPRGETQYF. Supplemented by reference TRBV25-1 and TRBJ2-5, the full variable domain reads EADIYQTPRYLVIGTGKKITLECSQTMGHDKMYWYQQDPGMELHLIHYSYGVNSTEKGDLSSESTVSRIRTEHFPLTLESARPSHTSQYLCASRRPRGETQYFGPGTRLLVL.

V is TRBV5-1 and J is TRBJ1-2; 7 nucleotides align to TRBD1. The CDR3 loop spans 15 amino acids. Germline lookup yields CDR1 SGHRS and CDR2 YFSETQ. The V segment lost 5 bases and the J segment 2 bases; nucleotides outside the gene matches: 9. CDR3 DNA: TGCGCCAGCAGTCCCACAGGGGTCGCAAACTATGGCTACACCTTC. It is translated as CASSPTGVANYGYTF.

This clone was observed once. This rearrangement joins TRBV29-1 to TRBJ1-1; tentatively, D is TRBD1 (5 bases). CDR3 length: 15 residues. Looked up from germline, CDR1 is SQVTM and CDR2 is ANQGSEA. Deletions cut 5 bases from V and 4 bases from J, with 20 bases between. CDR3 DNA sequence: TGCAGCGTTTCCGACCGGCGGGGCGGAGGCACTGAAGCTTTCTTT. This gives the protein CSVSDRRGGGTEAFF.

The rearrangement uses TRBV7-2 and TRBJ1-6, with unresolved D. V lost 2 bases and J 7 bases, leaving 15 bases between the germline ends. CDR3 length equals 16 residues. Germline loops: CDR1 SGHTA, CDR2 FQGNSA. The CDR3 reads CASSLPSTPGNSPLHF. DNA for the CDR3: TGTGCCAGCAGCTTACCGTCGACACCGGGAAATTCACCCCTCCACTTT. Full variable domain (rest looked up from reference TRBV7-2 and TRBJ1-6): GAGVSQSPSNKVTEKGKDVELRCDPISGHTALYWYRQSLGQGLEFLIYFQGNSAPDKSGLPSDRFSAERTGGSVSTLTIQRTQQEDSAVYLCASSLPSTPGNSPLHFGNGTRLTVT.

The chain has TRBV7-9 and TRBJ1-4; 9 bases are a match to TRBD1. The V gene's germline CDR1 is SEHNR and CDR2 FQNEAQ (reference sequence). There are 18 residues in the CDR3. The junction had 10 bases not matched to a gene; V was cut back by 5 bases and J by 0 bases. The CDR3 DNA is TGTGCCAGCAGCCCATTGACAGGGGGTTTTACAACTAATGAAAAACTGTTTTTT. This gives the protein CASSPLTGGFTTNEKLFF. Combining the CDR3 with reference TRBV7-9 and TRBJ1-4 gives the whole variable domain DTGVSQNPRHKITKRGQNVTFRCDPISEHNRLYWYRQTLGQGPEFLTYFQNEAQLEKSRLLSDRFSAERPKGSFSTLEIQRTEQGDSAMYLCASSPLTGGFTTNEKLFFGSGTQLSVL.

Comment on this clone: Other DNA sequences from this sample encode an identical CDR3 as well. This chain connects TRBV4-3 to TRBJ1-1; 7 positions agree with TRBD1. Trimming removed 4 bases from V and 0 bases from J; junction bases left unmatched: 2. The CDR3 is made up of 14 amino acids. Germline V gene lookup returns CDR1 LGHNA and CDR2 YSLEER. CDR3 region: CASSRDRVNTEAFF. CDR3 bases: TGCGCCAGCAGCCGCGACAGGGTGAACACTGAAGCTTTCTTT.

The J gene is TRBJ2-7, the V gene TRBV7-2; 7 bases are a match to TRBD2. The germline V gene has CDR1 SGHTA and CDR2 FQGNSA. Unmatched junction bases numbered 20, after V lost 4 bases and J lost 8 bases. CDR3 length equals 17 residues. The CDR3 sequence: CASSSEGFGGGPTKQYF. The CDR3 DNA reads TGTGCCAGCAGCTCAGAGGGTTTCGGCGGGGGACCTACGAAGCAGTACTTC. Drawing the rest from reference TRBV7-2 and TRBJ2-7, the complete variable domain is GAGVSQSPSNKVTEKGKDVELRCDPISGHTALYWYRQSLGQGLEFLIYFQGNSAPDKSGLPSDRFSAERTGGSVSTLTIQRTQQEDSAVYLCASSSEGFGGGPTKQYFGPGTRLTVT.

The chain joins TRBV2 to TRBJ1-6; perhaps TRBD1 as D (5 bases). The CDR3 runs 14 residues. Trimming cost V 4 bases and J 6 bases, with 10 bases left between them. Germline CDR1 is SNHLY and CDR2 is FYNNEI. The CDR3 bases are TGTGCCAGCAGTGGGGGGGACGGTAATTCACCCCTCCACTTT. Amino acids: CASSGGDGNSPLHF.

The genes are TRBV5-1 and TRBJ2-5; TRBD2 matches at 8 bases. The CDR3 covers 16 residues. J was trimmed by 4 bases and V by 0 bases; bases with no gene match: 8. The germline V gene has CDR1 SGHRS and CDR2 YFSETQ. The CDR3 protein is CASSLAASLAGETQYF. CDR3 coding DNA: TGCGCCAGCAGCTTGGCGGCGTCCCTAGCGGGAGAGACCCAGTACTTC.

The chain has TRBV27 and TRBJ2-2; 14 bases match TRBD2. V lost 5 bases and J lost 0; bases outside the gene matches: 23. The CDR3 sequence is 24 residues long. The germline V gene has CDR1 MNHEY and CDR2 SMNVEV (reference sequence). The CDR3 sequence is CASSRDGMGGGTSGGPSNTGELFF. Here the CDR3 DNA reads TGTGCCAGCAGTAGGGACGGGATGGGCGGCGGGACTAGCGGGGGCCCCTCGAACACCGGGGAGCTGTTTTTT.

V and J are TRBV7-2 and TRBJ2-7; possible D gene TRBD2, 5 bases. CDR3 size: 14 residues. V lost 1 base to trimming and J lost 3 bases, with 10 bases between them. Germline CDR1 and CDR2: SGHTA and FQGNSA. CDR3 sequence (DNA): TGTGCCAGCAGCTTAGGCGGGCAGCTCTACGAGCAGTACTTC. Encoded protein: CASSLGGQLYEQYF.

The chain uses TRBV6-6 and TRBJ1-4; D remains unclear. V gave up 2 bases and J gave up 0 bases, with 7 bases separating them. The CDR3 contains 15 residues. CDR1 MNHNY and CDR2 SVGAGI come from the germline V gene (reference sequence). The chain's CDR3 is CASSYGQTTNEKLFF. The CDR3 coding sequence is TGTGCCAGCAGTTACGGCCAAACAACTAATGAAAAACTGTTTTTT.

The chain links TRBV5-4 to TRBJ2-3; TRBD2 agrees at 12 bases. The CDR3 is 15 amino acids. The ends lost 3 bases at V and 3 bases at J; junction bases unmatched: 2. CDR1 and CDR2 from the germline V gene are SGHNT and YYREEE (reference sequence). The CDR3 bases are TGTGCCAGCAGCTGGACTAGCGGGGTGACAGATACGCAGTATTTT. Its protein is CASSWTSGVTDTQYF.

The V gene is TRBV5-6, the J gene TRBJ2-3; weak D call: TRBD1 (5 bases). The CDR3 extends over 17 amino acids. Germline lookup yields CDR1 SGHDT and CDR2 YYEEEE. V was trimmed by 0 bases and J by 0 bases, leaving 14 bases between them. The CDR3 protein is CASSLDQGASSTDTQYF. The CDR3, as DNA: TGTGCCAGCAGCTTGGATCAGGGCGCCTCAAGCACAGATACGCAGTATTTT.

The rearrangement links TRBV6-1 to TRBJ2-7, with D tentatively TRBD1 (5 bases). CDR1 is MNHNS and CDR2 is SASEGT in the germline V gene. The V end was cut by 2 bases, the J end by 2 bases, with 10 bases between. This CDR3 has 14 amino acids. DNA for the CDR3: TGTGCCAGCAGTGAACGTCAGGGCCCCTACGAGCAGTACTTC. This translates into CASSERQGPYEQYF.

V and J are TRBV5-5 and TRBJ1-3; D is uncertain. V gave up 2 bases and J gave up 1 base, with 13 bases separating them. Germline assignment: CDR1 SGHKS and CDR2 YYEKEE (reference sequence). The CDR3 has 16 amino acids. CDR3 in DNA: TGTGCCAGCAGCTTCGAGGGTGTAGGGTCTGGAAACACCATATATTTT. Translating it yields CASSFEGVGSGNTIYF.

The J gene is TRBJ1-1, the V gene TRBV6-5, with TRBD1 matching over 8 bases. CDR3 length: 16 residues. V lost 0 bases to trimming and J lost 0 bases; unmatched junction nucleotides: 3. Germline V gene lookup returns CDR1 MNHEY and CDR2 SVGAGI. The DNA for the CDR3 is TGTGCCAGCAGTTACTCGCTACAGGGGGTGAACACTGAAGCTTTCTTT. Translating gives CASSYSLQGVNTEAFF.